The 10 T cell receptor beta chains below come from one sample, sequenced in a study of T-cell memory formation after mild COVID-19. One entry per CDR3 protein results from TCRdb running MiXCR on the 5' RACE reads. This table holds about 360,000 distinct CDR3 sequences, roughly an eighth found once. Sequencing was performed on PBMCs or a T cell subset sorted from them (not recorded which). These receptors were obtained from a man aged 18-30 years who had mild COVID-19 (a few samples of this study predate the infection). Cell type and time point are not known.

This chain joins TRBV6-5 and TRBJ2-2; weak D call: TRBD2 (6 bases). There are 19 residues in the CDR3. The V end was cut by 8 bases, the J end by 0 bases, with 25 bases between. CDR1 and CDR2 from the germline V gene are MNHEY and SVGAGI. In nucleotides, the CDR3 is TGTGCCAGCCGCCCCCGGCGGGGACCCCGAGGATCGAACACCGGGGAGCTGTTTTTT. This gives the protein CASRPRRGPRGSNTGELFF.

CDR3 coding DNA: TGTGCCAGCAGCCGACTAGCGGGGGAGAGGCCCCTCAATGAGCAGTTCTTC. Residues: CASSRLAGERPLNEQFF. The chain uses TRBV7-9 and TRBJ2-1; 12 positions match TRBD2. The germline CDR1 and CDR2 sequences are SEHNR and FQNEAQ (reference sequence). Unmatched junction bases numbered 11, after V lost 5 bases and J lost 6 bases. The CDR3 loop spans 17 amino acids.

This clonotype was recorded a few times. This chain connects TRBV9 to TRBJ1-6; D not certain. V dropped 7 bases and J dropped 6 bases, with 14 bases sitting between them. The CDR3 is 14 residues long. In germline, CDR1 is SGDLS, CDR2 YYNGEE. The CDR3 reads CASAARVSNSPLHF. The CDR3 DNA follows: TGTGCCAGCGCTGCCCGAGTTTCTAATTCACCCCTCCACTTT.

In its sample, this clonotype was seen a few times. CDR3 protein: CASSLGESGNYGYTF. CDR3 sequence (DNA): TGTGCCAGCAGCTTGGGGGAGTCGGGGAACTATGGCTACACCTTC. This chain joins TRBV5-4 and TRBJ1-2; no definite D call. Germline assignment: CDR1 SGHNT and CDR2 YYREEE (reference sequence). V lost 0 bases, J lost 2 bases, and 11 bases lay in between. This CDR3 region has 15 residues.

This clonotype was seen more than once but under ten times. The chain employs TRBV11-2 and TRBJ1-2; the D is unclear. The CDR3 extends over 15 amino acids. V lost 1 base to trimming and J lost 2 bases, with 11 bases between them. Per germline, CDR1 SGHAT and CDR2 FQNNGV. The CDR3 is CASSLAVHRNYGYTF. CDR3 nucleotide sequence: TGTGCCAGCAGCTTAGCTGTGCACAGAAACTATGGCTACACCTTC.

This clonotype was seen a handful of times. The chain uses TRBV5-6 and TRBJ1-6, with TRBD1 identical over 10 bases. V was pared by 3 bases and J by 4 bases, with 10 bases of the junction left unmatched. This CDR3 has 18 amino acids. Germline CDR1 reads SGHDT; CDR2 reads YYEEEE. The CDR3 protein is CASSSPGQGLGYNSPLHF. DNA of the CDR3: TGTGCCAGCAGCTCGCCGGGACAGGGGTTGGGTTATAATTCACCCCTCCACTTT.

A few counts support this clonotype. For the CDR3, the DNA is TGTGCCAGCTCACCCTCTCTCTCCTACAATGAGCAGTTCTTC. Encoded protein: CASSPSLSYNEQFF. This chain connects TRBV18 to TRBJ2-1, with D unclear. This CDR3 contains 14 residues. Trimming left V 3 bases short and J 0 bases short, with 6 bases between. CDR1 KGHSH and CDR2 LQKENI come from the germline V gene.

CDR3 protein: CASSPGGAEQYF. The CDR3 DNA reads as TGTGCCAGCTCACCGGGAGGGGCCGAGCAGTACTTC. This rearrangement joins TRBV18 to TRBJ2-7, with 7 bases aligning to TRBD2. V was pared by 3 bases and J by 6 bases, with 2 bases of the junction left unmatched. From germline, CDR1 is KGHSH and CDR2 LQKENI. This CDR3 is built from 12 residues.

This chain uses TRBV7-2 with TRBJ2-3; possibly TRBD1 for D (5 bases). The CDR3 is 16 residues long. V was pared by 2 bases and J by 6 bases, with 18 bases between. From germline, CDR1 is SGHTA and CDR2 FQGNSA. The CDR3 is CASSLFSTGAGDTQYF. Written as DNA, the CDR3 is TGTGCCAGCAGCTTATTCTCCACAGGTGCAGGGGATACGCAGTATTTT.

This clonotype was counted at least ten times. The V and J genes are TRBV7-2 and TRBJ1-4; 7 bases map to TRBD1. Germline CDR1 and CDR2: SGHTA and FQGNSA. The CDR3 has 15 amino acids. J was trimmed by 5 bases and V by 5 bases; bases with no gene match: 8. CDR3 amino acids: CASSAYRGYNEKLFF. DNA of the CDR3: TGTGCCAGCAGCGCATACAGGGGTTACAATGAAAAACTGTTTTTT.